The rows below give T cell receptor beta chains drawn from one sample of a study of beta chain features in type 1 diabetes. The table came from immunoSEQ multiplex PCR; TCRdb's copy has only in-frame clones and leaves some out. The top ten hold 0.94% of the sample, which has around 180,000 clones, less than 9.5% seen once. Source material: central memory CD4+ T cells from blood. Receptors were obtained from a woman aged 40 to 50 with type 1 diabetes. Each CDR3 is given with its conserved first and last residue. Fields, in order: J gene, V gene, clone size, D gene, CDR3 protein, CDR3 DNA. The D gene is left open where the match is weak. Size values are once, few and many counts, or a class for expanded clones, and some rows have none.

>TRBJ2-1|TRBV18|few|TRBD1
CASSRRGQESSYNEQFF
TGTGCCAGCTCACGGCGGGGACAGGAGAGCTCCTACAATGAGCAGTTCTTC
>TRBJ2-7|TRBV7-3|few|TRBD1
CASSLGTGREQYF
TGTGCCAGCAGCCTCGGGACAGGGCGAGAGCAGTACTTC
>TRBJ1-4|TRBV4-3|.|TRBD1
CASSQWGTASRSTNEKLFF
TGCGCCAGCAGCCAATGGGGGACAGCCAGTCGCTCAACTAATGAAAAACTGTTTTTT
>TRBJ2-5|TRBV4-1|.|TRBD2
CASSQGRGGLAKTQYF
TGCGCCAGCAGCCAAGGCCGGGGGGGTCTGGCGAAGACCCAGTACTTC
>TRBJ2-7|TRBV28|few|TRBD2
CASSSSDRTSGTLYEQYF
TGTGCCAGCAGTTCAAGCGATCGGACTAGCGGGACCCTCTACGAGCAGTACTTC
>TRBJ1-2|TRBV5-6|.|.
CASSPWPYGYTF
TGTGCCAGCAGCCCATGGCCCTATGGCTACACCTTC
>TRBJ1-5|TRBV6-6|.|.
CASSPARVSQPQHF
TGTGCCAGCAGCCCCGCCCGGGTTAGTCAGCCCCAGCATTTT
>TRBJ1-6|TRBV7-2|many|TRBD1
CASRLLLQGVLHF
TGTGCCAGCAGACTCCTACTTCAGGGGGTCCTCCACTTT
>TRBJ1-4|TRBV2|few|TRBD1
CATKGGQGNEKLFF
TGTGCCACCAAAGGAGGACAGGGAAATGAAAAACTGTTTTTT
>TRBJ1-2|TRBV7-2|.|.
CASRLNGGYTF
TGTGCCAGCCGCCTAAACGGGGGCTACACCTTC
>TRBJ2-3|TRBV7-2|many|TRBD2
CASSLLAGERTDTQYF
TGTGCCAGCAGCTTACTGGCGGGGGAACGCACAGATACGCAGTATTTT
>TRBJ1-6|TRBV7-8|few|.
CASSFTGTSDSPLHF
TGTGCCAGCAGCTTTACCGGGACAAGTGATTCACCCCTCCACTTT
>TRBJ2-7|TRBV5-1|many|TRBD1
CASSGDSSEQYF
TGCGCCAGCAGCGGGGACAGCTCCGAGCAGTACTTC
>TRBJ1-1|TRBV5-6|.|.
CASSVRGFWNTEAFF
TGTGCCAGCAGCGTACGGGGGTTTTGGAACACTGAAGCTTTCTTT
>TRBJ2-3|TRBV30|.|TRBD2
CAWMASGTDTQYF
TGTGCCTGGATGGCTAGCGGAACAGATACGCAGTATTTT
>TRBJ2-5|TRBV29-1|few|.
CSGKPEGAGAGETQYF
TGCAGCGGCAAGCCCGAAGGGGCAGGGGCCGGAGAGACCCAGTACTTC
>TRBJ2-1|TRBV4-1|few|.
CASSHLPTGKGDNEQFF
TGCGCCAGCAGCCACCTACCCACCGGGAAGGGCGACAATGAGCAGTTCTTC